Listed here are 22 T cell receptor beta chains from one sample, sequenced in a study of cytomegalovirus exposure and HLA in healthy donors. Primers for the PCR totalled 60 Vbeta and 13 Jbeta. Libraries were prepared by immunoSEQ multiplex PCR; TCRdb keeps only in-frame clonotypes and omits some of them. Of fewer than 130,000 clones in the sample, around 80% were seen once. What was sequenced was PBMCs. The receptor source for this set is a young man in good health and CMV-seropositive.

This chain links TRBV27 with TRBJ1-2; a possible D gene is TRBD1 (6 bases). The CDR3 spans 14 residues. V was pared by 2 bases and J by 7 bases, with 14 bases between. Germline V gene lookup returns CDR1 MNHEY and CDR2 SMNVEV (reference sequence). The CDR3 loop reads CASSLASGAGGYTF. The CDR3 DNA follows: TGTGCCAGCAGTTTAGCGTCAGGGGCGGGTGGCTACACCTTC.

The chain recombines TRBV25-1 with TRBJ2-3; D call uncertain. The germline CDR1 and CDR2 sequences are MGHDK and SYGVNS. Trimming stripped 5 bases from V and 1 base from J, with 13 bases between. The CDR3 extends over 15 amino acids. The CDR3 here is CASSYRSSGTDTQYF. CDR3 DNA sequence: TGTGCCAGCAGTTATCGTTCTTCGGGCACAGATACGCAGTATTTT.

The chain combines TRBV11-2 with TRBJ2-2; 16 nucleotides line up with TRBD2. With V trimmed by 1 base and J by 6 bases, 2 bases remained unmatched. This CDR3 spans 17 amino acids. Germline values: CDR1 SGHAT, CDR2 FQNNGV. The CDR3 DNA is TGTGCCAGCAGCTTAGGAGGGACTAGCGGGGGGGCCGGGGAGCTGTTTTTT. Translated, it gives CASSLGGTSGGAGELFF.

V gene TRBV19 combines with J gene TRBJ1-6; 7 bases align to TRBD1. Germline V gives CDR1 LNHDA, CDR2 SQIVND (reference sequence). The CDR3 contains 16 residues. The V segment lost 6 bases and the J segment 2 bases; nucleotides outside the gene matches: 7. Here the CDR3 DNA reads TGTGCCAGTAGCCGACAGGGAGAACCCTATAATTCACCCCTCCACTTT. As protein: CASSRQGEPYNSPLHF.

DNA of the CDR3: TGTGCCAGCAGCCCGGACAGGGTGGATGAGCAGTTCTTC. It translates to CASSPDRVDEQFF. The chain has TRBV6-6 and TRBJ2-1, with TRBD1 matching over 8 bases. Germline CDR1 reads MNHNY; CDR2 reads SVGAGI (reference sequence). The V and J ends lost 6 bases and 8 bases, in that order; junction bases with no gene match: 6. The CDR3 totals 13 residues.

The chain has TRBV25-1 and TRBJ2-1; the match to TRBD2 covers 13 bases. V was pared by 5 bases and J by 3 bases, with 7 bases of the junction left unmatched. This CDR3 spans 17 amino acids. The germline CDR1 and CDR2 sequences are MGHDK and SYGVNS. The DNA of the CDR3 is TGTGCCAGCAGTACTTGGACTAGCGGGGGCCTCTACAATGAGCAGTTCTTC. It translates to CASSTWTSGGLYNEQFF.

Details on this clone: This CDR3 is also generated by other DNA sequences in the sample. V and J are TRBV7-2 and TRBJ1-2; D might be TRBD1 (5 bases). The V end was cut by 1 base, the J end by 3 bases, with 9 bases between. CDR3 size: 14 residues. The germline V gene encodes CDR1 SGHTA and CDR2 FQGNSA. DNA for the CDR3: TGTGCCAGCAGCTTAGGCCCAGGGTACTATGGCTACACCTTC. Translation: CASSLGPGYYGYTF.

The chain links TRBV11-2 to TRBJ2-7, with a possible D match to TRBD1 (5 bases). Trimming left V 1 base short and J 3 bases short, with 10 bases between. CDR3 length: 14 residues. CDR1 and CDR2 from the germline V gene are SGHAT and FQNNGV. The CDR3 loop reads CASSLGVGVYEQYF. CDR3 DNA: TGTGCCAGCAGCTTAGGTGTAGGGGTCTACGAGCAGTACTTC.

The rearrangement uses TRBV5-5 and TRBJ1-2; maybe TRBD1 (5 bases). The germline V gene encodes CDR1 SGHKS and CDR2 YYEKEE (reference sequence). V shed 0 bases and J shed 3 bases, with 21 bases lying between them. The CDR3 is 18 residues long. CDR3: CASSLAGSPRWGDYGYTF. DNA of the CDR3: TGTGCCAGCAGCTTGGCCGGCTCCCCCCGTTGGGGGGACTATGGCTACACCTTC. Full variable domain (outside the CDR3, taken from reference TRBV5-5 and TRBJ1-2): DAGVTQSPTHLIKTRGQQVTLRCSPISGHKSVSWYQQVLGQGPQFIFQYYEKEERGRGNFPDRFSARQFPNYSSELNVNALLLGDSALYLCASSLAGSPRWGDYGYTFGSGTRLTVV.

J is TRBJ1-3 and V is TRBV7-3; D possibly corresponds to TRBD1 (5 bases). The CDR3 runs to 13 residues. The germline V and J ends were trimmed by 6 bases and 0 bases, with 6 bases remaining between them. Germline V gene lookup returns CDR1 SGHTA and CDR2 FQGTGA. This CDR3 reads CASSRGSGNTIYF. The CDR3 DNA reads TGTGCCAGCAGTAGGGGCTCTGGAAACACCATATATTTT.

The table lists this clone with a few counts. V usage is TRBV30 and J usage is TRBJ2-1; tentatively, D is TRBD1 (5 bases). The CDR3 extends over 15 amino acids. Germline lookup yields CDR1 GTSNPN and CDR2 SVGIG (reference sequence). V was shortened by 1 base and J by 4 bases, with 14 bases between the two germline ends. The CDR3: CAWSGAPGPYNEQFF. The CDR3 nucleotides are TGTGCCTGGAGTGGGGCCCCAGGGCCTTACAATGAGCAGTTCTTC. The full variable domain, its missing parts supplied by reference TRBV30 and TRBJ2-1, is SQTIHQWPATLVQPVGSPLSLECTVEGTSNPNLYWYRQAAGRGLQLLFYSVGIGQISSEVPQNLSASRPQDRQFILSSKKLLLSDSGFYLCAWSGAPGPYNEQFFGPGTRLTVL.

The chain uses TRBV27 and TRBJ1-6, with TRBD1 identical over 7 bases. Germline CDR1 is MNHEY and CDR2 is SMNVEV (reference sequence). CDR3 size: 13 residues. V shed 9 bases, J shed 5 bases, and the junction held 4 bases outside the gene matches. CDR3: CASTGDDNSPLHF. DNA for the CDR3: TGTGCCAGTACAGGGGACGATAATTCACCCCTCCACTTT.

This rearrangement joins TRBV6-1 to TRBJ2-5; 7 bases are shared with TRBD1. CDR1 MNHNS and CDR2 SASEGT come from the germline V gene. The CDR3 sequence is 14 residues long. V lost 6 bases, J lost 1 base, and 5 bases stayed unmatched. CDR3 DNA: TGTGCCAGCAGAGCCGACAGGGCCCAAGAGACCCAGTACTTC. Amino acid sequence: CASRADRAQETQYF.

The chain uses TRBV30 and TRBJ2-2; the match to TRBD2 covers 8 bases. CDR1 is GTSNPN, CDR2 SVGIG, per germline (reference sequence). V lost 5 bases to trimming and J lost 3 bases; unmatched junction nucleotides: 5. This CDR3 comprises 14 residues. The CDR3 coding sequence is TGTGCCTGGGTTAGCGGGGACTACACCGGGGAGCTGTTTTTT. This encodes CAWVSGDYTGELFF.

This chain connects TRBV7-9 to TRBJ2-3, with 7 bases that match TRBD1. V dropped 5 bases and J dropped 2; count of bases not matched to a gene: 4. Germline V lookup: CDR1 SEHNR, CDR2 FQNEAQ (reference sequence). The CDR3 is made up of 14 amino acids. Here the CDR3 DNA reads TGTGCCAGCAGCGAACAGGGGATCACAGATACGCAGTATTTT. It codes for CASSEQGITDTQYF.

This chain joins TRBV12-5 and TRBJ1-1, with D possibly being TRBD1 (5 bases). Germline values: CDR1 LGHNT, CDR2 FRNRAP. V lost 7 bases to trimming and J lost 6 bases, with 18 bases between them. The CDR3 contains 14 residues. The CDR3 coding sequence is TGTGCTAGTGCCTACGGGGGGTCAGCCGCTGAAGCTTTCTTT. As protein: CASAYGGSAAEAFF. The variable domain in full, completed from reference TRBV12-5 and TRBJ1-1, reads DARVTQTPRHKVTEMGQEVTMRCQPILGHNTVFWYRQTMMQGLELLAYFRNRAPLDDSGMPKDRFSAEMPDATLATLKIQPSEPRDSAVYFCASAYGGSAAEAFFGQGTRLTVV.

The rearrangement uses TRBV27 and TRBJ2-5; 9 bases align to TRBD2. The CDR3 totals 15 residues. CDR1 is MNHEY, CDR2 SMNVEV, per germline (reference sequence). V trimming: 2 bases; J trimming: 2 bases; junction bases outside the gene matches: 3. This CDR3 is CASSLSGGTQETQYF. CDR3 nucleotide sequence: TGTGCCAGCAGTTTAAGCGGGGGGACTCAAGAGACCCAGTACTTC.

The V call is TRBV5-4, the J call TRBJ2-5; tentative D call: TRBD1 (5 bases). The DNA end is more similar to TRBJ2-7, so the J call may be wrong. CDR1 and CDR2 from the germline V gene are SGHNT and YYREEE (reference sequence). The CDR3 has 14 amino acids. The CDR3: CASSLRGGSYEQYF. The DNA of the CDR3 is TGTGCCAGCAGCTTGAGGGGTGGCTCCTACGAGCAGTACTTC.

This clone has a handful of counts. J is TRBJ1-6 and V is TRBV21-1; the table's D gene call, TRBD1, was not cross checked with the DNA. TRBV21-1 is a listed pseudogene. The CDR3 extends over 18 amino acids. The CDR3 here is CASSNWDRGQEGNSPLHF. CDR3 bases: TGTGCCAGCAGCAACTGGGACAGGGGGCAAGAAGGTAATTCACCCCTCCACTTT.

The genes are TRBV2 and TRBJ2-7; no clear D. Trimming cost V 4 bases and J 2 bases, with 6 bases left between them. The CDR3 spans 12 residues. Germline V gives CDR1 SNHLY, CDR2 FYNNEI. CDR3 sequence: CASSALAYEQYF. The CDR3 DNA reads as TGTGCCAGCAGTGCCCTAGCCTACGAGCAGTACTTC.

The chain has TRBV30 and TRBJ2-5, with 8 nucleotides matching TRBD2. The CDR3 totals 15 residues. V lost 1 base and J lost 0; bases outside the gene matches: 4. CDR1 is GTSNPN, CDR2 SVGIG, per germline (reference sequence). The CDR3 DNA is TGTGCCTGGAGTGGTGATAGCGGGGACCAAGAGACCCAGTACTTC. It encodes CAWSGDSGDQETQYF.

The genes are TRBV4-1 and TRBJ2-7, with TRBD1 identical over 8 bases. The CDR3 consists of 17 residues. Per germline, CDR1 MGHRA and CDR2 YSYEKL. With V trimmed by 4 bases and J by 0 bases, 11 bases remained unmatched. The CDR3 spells CASSPIPGQASSYEQYF. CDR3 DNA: TGCGCCAGCAGCCCCATACCGGGACAGGCTAGCTCCTACGAGCAGTACTTC.